Listed below are T cell receptor beta chains from one sample, sequenced in a study of blood T cell repertoires in COVID-19. Clones were read by immunoSEQ multiplex PCR, and TCRdb kept only the in-frame ones, dropping some. This table has 200,000 to 250,000 clones, around 83% appearing once. Material for sequencing was peripheral blood. These receptors were taken from a man aged 50 to 60 with active or convalescent COVID-19. Each CDR3 is given with its conserved first and last residue. D genes are given only for firm matches. Clone size is stated in some rows and not others, as once, few, many or a class when expanded.

TRBJ1-2,NA,TRBV19,NA,13,CASSMIGSYGYTF,TGTGCCAGTAGTATGATAGGGAGCTATGGCTACACCTTC
TRBJ1-1,NA,TRBV5-1,NA,15,CASSLVPGWHTEAFF,TGCGCCAGCAGCTTAGTTCCAGGGTGGCACACTGAAGCTTTCTTT
TRBJ2-3,NA,TRBV3-1/TRBV3-2,TRBD2,17,CASSPGGSGGYTDTQYF,TGTGCCAGCAGCCCCGGGGGTAGCGGGGGATACACAGATACGCAGTATTTT
TRBJ1-2,NA,TRBV18,TRBD1,17,CASSPPTGTGKANGYTF,TGTGCCAGCTCACCACCTACCGGGACAGGGAAGGCAAATGGCTACACCTTC
TRBJ2-1,NA,TRBV18,TRBD1,16,CASSPRQGSSYNEQFF,TGTGCCAGCTCACCCAGACAGGGAAGCTCCTACAATGAGCAGTTCTTC
TRBJ2-1,NA,TRBV13,TRBD2,19,CASSLEGTNLAGAINEQFF,TGTGCCAGCAGCTTAGAGGGAACAAATTTAGCGGGGGCTATCAATGAGCAGTTCTTC
TRBJ1-4,NA,TRBV5-4,NA,15,CASSHQGSGGEKLFF,TGTGCCAGCAGCCATCAGGGTTCCGGGGGTGAAAAACTGTTTTTT
TRBJ2-1,NA,TRBV28,NA,14,CASSWVGQGNEQFF,TGTGCCAGCAGTTGGGTGGGACAAGGAAATGAGCAGTTCTTC
TRBJ2-1,NA,TRBV5-4,TRBD2,16,CASSAGFVGGPGEQFF,TGTGCCAGCAGCGCGGGGTTTGTGGGAGGGCCGGGTGAGCAGTTCTTC
TRBJ1-1,NA,TRBV10-3,TRBD1,16,CAISASDRGRITEAFF,TGTGCCATCTCTGCTTCGGACAGGGGACGGATCACTGAAGCTTTCTTT
TRBJ1-5,NA,TRBV19,NA,12,CASSGAGGPQHF,TGTGCCAGTAGCGGGGCCGGGGGGCCCCAGCATTTT
TRBJ1-1,NA,TRBV19,NA,13,CASSLHRAGEAFF,TGTGCCAGTAGTCTCCACAGGGCAGGTGAAGCTTTCTTT
TRBJ1-2,NA,TRBV6-6,TRBD1,13,CASGDSLRYGYTF,TGTGCCAGCGGGGACAGTTTGCGCTATGGCTACACCTTC
TRBJ1-2,NA,TRBV24-1,NA,13,CATSQTVSGGYTF,TGTGCCACCAGTCAGACCGTCTCGGGTGGCTACACCTTC
TRBJ2-3,NA,TRBV3-1/TRBV3-2,NA,14,CASSQAGGTDTQYF,TGTGCCAGCAGCCAAGCAGGGGGCACAGATACGCAGTATTTT
TRBJ1-2,few,TRBV4-1,TRBD1,15,CASSPDRSSYYGYTF,TGCGCCAGCAGCCCGGACAGGTCGTCGTACTATGGCTACACCTTC
TRBJ1-4,once,TRBV5-6,NA,13,CASSLGTDEKLFF,TGTGCCAGCAGCTTGGGGACAGATGAAAAACTGTTTTTT
TRBJ2-2,NA,TRBV9,TRBD1,17,CASSLTKTGIDTGELFF,TGTGCCAGCAGCTTAACTAAGACAGGGATAGACACCGGGGAGCTGTTTTTT
TRBJ1-6,NA,TRBV3-1/TRBV3-2,NA,15,CASSQRQVYNSPLHF,TGTGCCAGCAGCCAGAGACAGGTCTATAATTCACCCCTCCACTTT
TRBJ1-2,NA,TRBV5-4,TRBD1,14,CASSSAQGEYGYTF,TGTGCCAGCAGCTCGGCCCAGGGGGAGTATGGCTACACCTTC
TRBJ2-5,NA,TRBV4-1,TRBD1,14,CASSRTGLQETQYF,TGCGCCAGCAGCCGGACAGGACTCCAAGAGACCCAGTACTTC
TRBJ1-5,NA,TRBV2,TRBD1,15,CATQGDRALNQPQHF,TGTGCCACCCAGGGGGACAGGGCCCTCAATCAGCCCCAGCATTTT
TRBJ2-2,NA,TRBV27,NA,15,CASSLTRSNTGELFF,TGTGCCAGCAGTTTAACCAGGTCGAACACCGGGGAGCTGTTTTTT
TRBJ2-2,NA,TRBV12-5,NA,11,CASSAAGELFF,TGTGCTAGTAGCGCGGCCGGGGAGCTGTTTTTT
TRBJ2-7,NA,TRBV19,TRBD2,15,CASSMFPSGNYEQYF,TGTGCCAGTAGTATGTTCCCTAGCGGGAACTACGAGCAGTACTTC